Reported below is one TCR beta chain. This record comes from a study of T cell changes during pregnancy in multiple sclerosis. This CDR3 has 14 amino acids. CDR1 is SNHLY, CDR2 FYNNEI, per germline. Germline trimming cut 2 bases from V and 4 bases from J; bases unmatched to any gene: 1. Repertoires were generated with immunoSEQ multiplex PCR, while TCRdb's copy carries only in-frame clones and drops some. Of 79,000 or so clones listed, approximately 94% are singletons. The sequence was collected from a female donor with multiple sclerosis, enrolled in a pregnancy study. The sample in question was CD4+ T cells from peripheral blood mononuclear cells, obtained before pregnancy. V is TRBV2 and J is TRBJ1-5, with TRBD1 identical over 8 bases. The CDR3 spells CASSERTGNQPQHF. CDR3 nucleotide sequence: TGTGCCAGCAGTGAACGGACAGGGAATCAGCCCCAGCATTTT.